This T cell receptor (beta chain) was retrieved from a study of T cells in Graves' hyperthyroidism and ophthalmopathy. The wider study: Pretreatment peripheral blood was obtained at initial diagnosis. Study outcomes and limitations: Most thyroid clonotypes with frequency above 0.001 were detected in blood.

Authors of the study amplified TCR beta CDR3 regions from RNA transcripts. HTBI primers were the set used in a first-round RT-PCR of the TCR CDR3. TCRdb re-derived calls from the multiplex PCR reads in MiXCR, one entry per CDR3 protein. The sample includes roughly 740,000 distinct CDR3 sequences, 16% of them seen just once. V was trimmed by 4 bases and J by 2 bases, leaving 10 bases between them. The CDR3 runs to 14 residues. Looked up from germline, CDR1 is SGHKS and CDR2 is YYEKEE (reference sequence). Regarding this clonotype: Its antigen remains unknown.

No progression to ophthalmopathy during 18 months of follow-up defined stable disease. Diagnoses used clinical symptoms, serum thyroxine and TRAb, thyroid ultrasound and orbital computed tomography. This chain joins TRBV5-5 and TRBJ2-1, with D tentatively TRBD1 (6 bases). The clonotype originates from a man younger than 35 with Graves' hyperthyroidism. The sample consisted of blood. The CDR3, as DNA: TGTGCCAGCAGCCCACAGGGACCCTACAATGAGCAGTTCTTC. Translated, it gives CASSPQGPYNEQFF.